This TCR beta chain emerged from a study of blood T cell repertoires in COVID-19. Study information: The United States, Italy and Spain provided the acute and convalescent COVID-19 samples. T cells, B-cell-depleted T cells, or PBMCs provided the cDNA or gDNA that served as material.

Original handling: Scientists estimated how many nucleated cells there were by amplifying reference gene primers. Clones were sequenced by immunoSEQ multiplex PCR, and TCRdb holds only the in-frame ones, with some missing. That table supplies the V and J calls and clone size; D and trimming were determined from the DNA. The profile shows about 270,000 clones, approximately 85% of them singletons. The germline V gene has CDR1 SEHNR and CDR2 FQNEAQ (reference sequence). V lost 4 bases and J lost 8; bases outside the gene matches: 4. The CDR3 covers 12 residues. This clone turned up a few times. The chain joins TRBV7-9 to TRBJ2-7; TRBD1 matches 8 bases. This TCR was sampled from a woman in her seventies with acute or convalescent COVID-19. The sequenced material came from peripheral blood. In DNA, the CDR3 is TGTGCCAGCAGCTCGACAGGGGACAAGCAGTACTTC. Protein product: CASSSTGDKQYF. Full variable domain (remainder filled in from reference TRBV7-9 and TRBJ2-7): DTGVSQNPRHKITKRGQNVTFRCDPISEHNRLYWYRQTLGQGPEFLTYFQNEAQLEKSRLLSDRFSAERPKGSFSTLEIQRTEQGDSAMYLCASSSTGDKQYFGPGTRLTVT.